This entry describes one T cell receptor (beta chain). Antigen unknown. Generated by immunoSEQ multiplex PCR, the TCRdb table keeps only in-frame clones and is missing some. Here the sample spans 10,000 to 15,000 clones, roughly nine tenths being singletons. The record originates from a study of lymphopenia after photon versus proton radiotherapy. Study results and caveats: Photon-treated patients lost naive T cells and TCR diversity; proton-treated stayed stable. Larger post-nadir TCR diversity loss correlated inversely with survival in deceased patients. Better survival with proton therapy was suggested as possible, not demonstrated. Oligoclonal CD8+ Temra expansion after nadir drove photon patients' diversity drop.

This CDR3 comprises 16 residues. V was cut by 6 bases and J by 8 bases, with 25 bases left in between. Germline CDR1 and CDR2: MDHEN and SYDVKM. The gene calls are TRBV28 and TRBJ1-2; D unresolved. The sample consisted of peripheral blood, taken from a patient treated with proton-based radiotherapy. This sequence originates from a man aged 60 to 69 with pancreatic cancer. The CDR3 region is CASRSYLQGRSWGYTF. CDR3 bases: TGTGCCAGCAGGTCCTACCTCCAAGGGCGGTCGTGGGGCTACACCTTC.